The present TCR beta chain was sequenced within a study of immune characterization of retroperitoneal liposarcoma. Germline CDR1 and CDR2: ENHRY and SYGVKD. Trimming cost V 4 bases and J 1 base, with 13 bases left between them. CDR3 length equals 15 residues. TCRdb recomputed calls from the PCR reads with MiXCR, one row per CDR3 protein. Of 10,000 or so distinct CDR3 sequences in the sample, around 28% were seen once. The TCR sequence derives from a male donor with retroperitoneal liposarcoma. The sequencing sample was made of tumor tissue. The V call is TRBV10-3, the J call TRBJ1-1, with a possible D match to TRBD1 (5 bases). The CDR3 reads CAISGQLVGNTEAFF. In DNA, the CDR3 is TGTGCCATCAGTGGACAGTTGGTGGGGAACACTGAAGCTTTCTTT.